This T cell receptor (beta chain) appears in the sequencing data of a study of T cell responses to AZD1222 COVID-19 vaccine. Study-wide points: Clonal diversity may have been underestimated, and the donors were mostly white British, with more females than males.

A word on this clone: Its antigen is unidentified.

CDR3 length: 12 residues. With 3 bases removed from V and 3 bases from J, the gap between germline ends came to 6 bases. CDR1 and CDR2 from the germline V gene are SQVTM and ANQGSEA. Sequencing used immunoSEQ multiplex PCR; TCRdb keeps in-frame clones, though not all of them. This sample has 110,000 to 150,000 clones, with about nine tenths found just once. The clonotype originates from an adult who received the AZD1222 COVID-19 vaccine. The chain is built from TRBV29-1 and TRBJ2-1; D gene uncertain. Sequences were derived from peripheral blood, sampled 28 days after the second AZD1222 dose. The CDR3 protein is CSVDPDYNEQFF. The CDR3 nucleotides read TGCAGCGTTGATCCAGACTACAATGAGCAGTTCTTC.